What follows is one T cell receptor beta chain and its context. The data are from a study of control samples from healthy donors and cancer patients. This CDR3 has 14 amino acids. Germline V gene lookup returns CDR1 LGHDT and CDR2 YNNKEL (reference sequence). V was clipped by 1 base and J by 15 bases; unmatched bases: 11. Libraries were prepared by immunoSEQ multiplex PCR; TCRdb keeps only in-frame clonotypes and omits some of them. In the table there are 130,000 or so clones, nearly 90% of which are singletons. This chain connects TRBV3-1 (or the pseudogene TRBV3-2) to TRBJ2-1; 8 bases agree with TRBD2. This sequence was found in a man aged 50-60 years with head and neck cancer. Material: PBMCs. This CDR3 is CASSQVYSGAGLFF. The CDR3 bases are TGTGCCAGCAGCCAAGTCTATAGCGGGGCCGGGTTGTTCTTC.